This T cell receptor (beta chain) was identified during a study of blood T cell repertoires in COVID-19. Clones were sequenced by immunoSEQ multiplex PCR, and TCRdb holds only the in-frame ones, with some missing. The table includes approximately 18,000 clones, around 80% detected once. Per germline, CDR1 SEHNR and CDR2 FQNEAQ (reference sequence). V was pared by 5 bases and J by 8 bases, with 10 bases of the junction left unmatched. There are 14 residues in the CDR3. The specimen sequenced was peripheral blood. The J gene is TRBJ1-2, the V gene TRBV7-9, with 8 bases fitting TRBD1. This TCR was recovered from a man aged 60 to 69 with acute or convalescent COVID-19. CDR3 sequence reads: CASSLGQGDGGYTF. In nucleotides, the CDR3 is TGTGCCAGCAGCCTAGGACAGGGAGACGGCGGCTACACCTTC.